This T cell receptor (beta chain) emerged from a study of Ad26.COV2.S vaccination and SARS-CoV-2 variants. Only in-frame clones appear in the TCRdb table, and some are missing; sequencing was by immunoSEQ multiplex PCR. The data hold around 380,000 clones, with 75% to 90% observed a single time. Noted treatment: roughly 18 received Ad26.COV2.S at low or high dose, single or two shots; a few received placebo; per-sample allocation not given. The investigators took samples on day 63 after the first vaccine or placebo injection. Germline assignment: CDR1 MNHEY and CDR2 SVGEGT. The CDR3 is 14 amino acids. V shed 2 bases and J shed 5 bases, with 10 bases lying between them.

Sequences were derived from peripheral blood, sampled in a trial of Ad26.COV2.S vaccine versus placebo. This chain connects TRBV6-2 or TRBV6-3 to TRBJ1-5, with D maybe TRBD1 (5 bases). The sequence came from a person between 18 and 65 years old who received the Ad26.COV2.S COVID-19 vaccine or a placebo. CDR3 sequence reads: CASSYERDHQPQHF. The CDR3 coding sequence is TGTGCCAGCAGTTACGAGAGGGACCATCAGCCCCAGCATTTT.